Only a few counts were recorded for the clone carrying this T cell receptor (beta chain). The data stem from a study of naive and memory T cell subsets. An oligonucleotide containing a UMI was ligated to the 3' end of TCR cDNA. Trimming removed 2 bases at V and 1 base at J, with 14 bases between. The CDR3 is 16 residues long. CDR1 and CDR2 from the germline V gene are MNHEY and SVGEGT. Four PCR rounds used nested alpha and beta constant region primers plus the SP2 primer. Blood and skin TCR RNA was reverse transcribed with alpha and beta constant primers. One entry per CDR3 protein results from TCRdb running MiXCR on the 5' RACE reads. The data contain some 60,000 distinct CDR3 sequences, about 7.1% of them singletons.

This sequence was found in a female donor in good health. V and J are TRBV6-2 or TRBV6-3 and TRBJ1-1, with a weak D call TRBD1 (6 bases). CDR3 amino acids: CASSYAQGIANTEAFF. CDR3 bases: TGTGCCAGCAGTTACGCCCAGGGGATCGCGAACACTGAAGCTTTCTTT.